The 3 T cell receptor beta chains reported below all come from one sample, sequenced in a study of regulatory T cells in long-lasting Graves disease. Noted time point: persistent/refractory GD, antithyroid drugs over 5 years with positive TRAb. Isolated PBMC RNA provided the starting material for the TCR library. Building the TCR beta libraries relied on iRepertoire HTBI primers, and CDR3 regions underwent Arm-PCR. A single record per CDR3 protein comes from TCRdb applying MiXCR to the multiplex PCR reads. The top ten hold approximately 26% of the sample, which has a few hundred thousand distinct CDR3 sequences, around 20% seen once. Specimen: peripheral blood mononuclear cells (PBMCs), collected when the disease was refractory, from a patient treated with antithyroid drugs. These receptor sequences come from a female donor with Graves disease.

The chain uses TRBV7-9 and TRBJ1-1; no clear D. CDR1 and CDR2 from the germline V gene are SEHNR and FQNEAQ (reference sequence). V was pared by 1 base and J by 3 bases, with 9 bases between. The CDR3 is 14 residues long. CDR3 bases: TGTGCCAGCAGCTTAGACCGGGAGGACACTGAAGCTTTCTTT. Protein sequence: CASSLDREDTEAFF.

V usage is TRBV7-3 and J usage is TRBJ2-2; no clear D gene. The CDR3 is made up of 14 amino acids. Between the trimmed V and J ends, which lost 5 bases and 7 bases, there was a span of 14 bases. The germline V gene encodes CDR1 SGHTA and CDR2 FQGTGA. CDR3 sequence (DNA): TGTGCCAGCAGCCCCACGGTTACCGGCGGGGAGCTGTTTTTT. Its protein is CASSPTVTGGELFF.

This clonotype was observed at least ten times. The V gene is TRBV6-1, the J gene TRBJ2-7; 9 bases are shared with TRBD2. The CDR3 has 16 amino acids. Losses at the gene ends were 7 bases for V and 3 bases for J; bases not matched to a gene: 13. The V gene's germline CDR1 is MNHNS and CDR2 SASEGT. CDR3 loop: CASTHGGLAGSYEQYF. For the CDR3, the DNA is TGTGCCAGCACCCACGGGGGTCTAGCGGGGAGCTACGAGCAGTACTTC.